This TCR beta chain was identified during a study of blood T cell repertoires in COVID-19. For the study at large: The United States, Italy and Spain were the sources of the acute and convalescent COVID-19 samples. The analysed material was cDNA or gDNA that came from T cells, B-cell-depleted T cells, or PBMCs.

Germline V CDR1 and CDR2: SGHNT, YYREEE (reference sequence). The length of the CDR3 is 13 residues. V was cut by 2 bases and J by 4 bases, with 7 bases left in between. As processed by the authors: Scientists estimated how many nucleated cells there were by amplifying reference gene primers. Profiling relied on immunoSEQ multiplex PCR, and the TCRdb table lists in-frame clones only, not all of them. V, J and clone size derive from that table, while D and trimming were established from the DNA sequence. The data hold 200,000 or so clones, with around four fifths observed a single time. The rearrangement links TRBV5-4 to TRBJ1-3; D uncertain. Sequencing input: peripheral blood. This clonotype was sampled from a woman aged 30 to 39 with acute or convalescent COVID-19. The CDR3 DNA follows: TGTGCCAGCAGCTTCTCAGGCGGAAACACCATATATTTT. This gives the protein CASSFSGGNTIYF.